Following are 5 T cell receptor beta chains from one sample sequenced in a study of early T cells in non-severe SARS-CoV-2 infection. TCRdb re-derived calls from the 5' RACE reads in MiXCR, one entry per CDR3 protein. The sample has more than 45,000 distinct CDR3 sequences, over 10% seen once. The sequenced sample was whole blood. These receptors were obtained from an adult who was a healthcare worker with PCR-confirmed SARS-CoV-2 infection or an uninfected control (not recorded which).

Many counts were recorded for this clonotype. The CDR3 coding sequence is TGTGCCAGCAGCTTTTCCCTGTCCGGGGAGCAGTACTTC. It translates to CASSFSLSGEQYF. The chain combines TRBV5-6 with TRBJ2-7; no clear D gene. The CDR3 runs to 13 residues. The germline V gene encodes CDR1 SGHDT and CDR2 YYEEEE. V gave up 2 bases and J gave up 7 bases, with 13 bases separating them. Full variable domain (remainder filled in from reference TRBV5-6 and TRBJ2-7): DAGVTQSPTHLIKTRGQQVTLRCSPKSGHDTVSWYQQALGQGPQFIFQYYEEEERQRGNFPDRFSGHQFPNYSSELNVNALLLGDSALYLCASSFSLSGEQYFGPGTRLTVT.

The chain combines TRBV28 with TRBJ2-7; 8 bases match TRBD2. The ends lost 7 bases at V and 2 bases at J; junction bases unmatched: 19. The V gene's germline CDR1 is MDHEN and CDR2 SYDVKM. The CDR3 runs 18 residues. The CDR3 DNA is TGTGCCAGCACTCCAACCGGGACTAGAGGGCTTCGAACCTACGAGCAGTACTTC. Protein product: CASTPTGTRGLRTYEQYF.

This chain links TRBV20-1 with TRBJ1-1, with a possible D match to TRBD1 (5 bases). V lost 6 bases and J 3 bases, leaving 17 bases between the germline ends. Germline CDR1 DFQATT, CDR2 SNEGSKA (reference sequence). CDR3 length equals 14 residues. CDR3: CSAPPGGGDTEAFF. DNA of the CDR3: TGCAGTGCCCCACCTGGGGGAGGGGACACTGAAGCTTTCTTT.

Many counts were recorded for this clonotype. This sequence joins TRBV7-9 and TRBJ2-7, with D possibly TRBD1 on 5 matching bases. Between the trimmed V and J ends, which lost 4 bases and 6 bases, there was a span of 19 bases. The CDR3 extends over 15 amino acids. Germline V gene sequence: CDR1 SEHNR, CDR2 FQNEAQ (reference sequence). The CDR3 spells CASSSALDSAGEQYF. The CDR3 coding sequence is TGTGCCAGCAGCTCCGCACTTGACAGTGCTGGCGAGCAGTACTTC.

The chain is built from TRBV5-1 and TRBJ2-1, with 10 bases lining up with TRBD2. The CDR3 is 14 residues long. Germline V gene sequence: CDR1 SGHRS, CDR2 YFSETQ. V trimming: 2 bases; J trimming: 7 bases; junction bases outside the gene matches: 3. The CDR3 sequence: CASSFLAGDNEQFF. CDR3 in DNA: TGCGCCAGCAGCTTCCTAGCGGGAGATAATGAGCAGTTCTTC.